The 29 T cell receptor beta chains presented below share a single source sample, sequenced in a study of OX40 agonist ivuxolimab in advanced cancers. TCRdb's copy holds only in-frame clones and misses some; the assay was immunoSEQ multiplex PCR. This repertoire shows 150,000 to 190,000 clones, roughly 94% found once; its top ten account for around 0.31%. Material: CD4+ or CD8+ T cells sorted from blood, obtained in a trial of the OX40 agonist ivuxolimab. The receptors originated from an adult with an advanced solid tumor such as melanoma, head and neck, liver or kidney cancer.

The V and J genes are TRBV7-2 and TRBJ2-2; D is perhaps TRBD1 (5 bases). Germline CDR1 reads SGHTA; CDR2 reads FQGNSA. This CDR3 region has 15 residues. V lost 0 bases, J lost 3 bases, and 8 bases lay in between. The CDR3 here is CASSLAGVYTGELFF. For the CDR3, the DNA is TGTGCCAGCAGCTTAGCAGGGGTCTACACCGGGGAGCTGTTTTTT.

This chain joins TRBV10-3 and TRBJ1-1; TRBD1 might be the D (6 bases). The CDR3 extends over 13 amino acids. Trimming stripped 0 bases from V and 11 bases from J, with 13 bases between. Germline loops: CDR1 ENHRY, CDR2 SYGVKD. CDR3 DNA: TGTGCCATCAGTGAGTCAAAGGGGGTGTGGGCTTTCTTT. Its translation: CAISESKGVWAFF.

The CDR3 DNA is TGTGCCAGCAGTTTATGGTCAGTGAACTATGGCTACACCTTC. Translation: CASSLWSVNYGYTF. The chain uses TRBV28 and TRBJ1-2; D remains ambiguous. Between the trimmed V and J ends, which lost 0 bases and 2 bases, there was a span of 7 bases. CDR1 and CDR2 from the germline V gene are MDHEN and SYDVKM. The CDR3 extends over 14 amino acids.

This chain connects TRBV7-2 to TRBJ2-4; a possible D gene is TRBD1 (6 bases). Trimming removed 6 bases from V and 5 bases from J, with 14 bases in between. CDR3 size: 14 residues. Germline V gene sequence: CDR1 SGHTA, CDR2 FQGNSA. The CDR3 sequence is CASSPRDIQNIQYF. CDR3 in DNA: TGTGCCAGCAGTCCCCGGGACATCCAAAACATTCAGTACTTC.

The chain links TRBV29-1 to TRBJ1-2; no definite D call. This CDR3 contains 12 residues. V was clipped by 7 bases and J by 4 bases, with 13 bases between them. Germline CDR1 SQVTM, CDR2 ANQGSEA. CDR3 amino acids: CSAEGTFYGYTF. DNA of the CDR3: TGCAGCGCCGAGGGCACCTTCTATGGCTACACCTTC.

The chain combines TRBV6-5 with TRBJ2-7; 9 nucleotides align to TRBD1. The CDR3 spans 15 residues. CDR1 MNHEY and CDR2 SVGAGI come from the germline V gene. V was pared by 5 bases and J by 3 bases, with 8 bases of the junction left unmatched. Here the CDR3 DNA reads TGTGCCAGCAGTCGCCGGGGGACAGGGAACTACGAGCAGTACTTC. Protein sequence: CASSRRGTGNYEQYF.

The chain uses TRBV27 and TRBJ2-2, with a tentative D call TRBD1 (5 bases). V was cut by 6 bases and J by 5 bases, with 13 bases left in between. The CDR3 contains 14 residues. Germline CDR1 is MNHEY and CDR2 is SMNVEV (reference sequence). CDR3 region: CASRGPLWTGELFF. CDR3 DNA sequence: TGTGCCAGCAGGGGGCCACTCTGGACCGGGGAGCTGTTTTTT.

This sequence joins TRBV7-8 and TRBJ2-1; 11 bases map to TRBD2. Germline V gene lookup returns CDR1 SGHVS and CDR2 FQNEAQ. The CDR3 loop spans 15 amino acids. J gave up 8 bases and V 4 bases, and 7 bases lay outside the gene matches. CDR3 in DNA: TGTGCCAGCAGCTCCATAGCGGGAGGGTATGATGAGCAGTTCTTC. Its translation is CASSSIAGGYDEQFF.

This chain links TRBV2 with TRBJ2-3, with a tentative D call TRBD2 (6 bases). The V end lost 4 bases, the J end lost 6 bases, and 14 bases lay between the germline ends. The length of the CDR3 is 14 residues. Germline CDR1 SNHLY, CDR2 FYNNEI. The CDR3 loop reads CASSGRDLLDTQYF. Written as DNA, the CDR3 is TGTGCCAGCAGTGGCCGGGACTTGTTGGATACGCAGTATTTT. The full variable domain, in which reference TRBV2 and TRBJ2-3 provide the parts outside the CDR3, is EPEVTQTPSHQVTQMGQEVILRCVPISNHLYFYWYRQILGQKVEFLVSFYNNEISEKSEIFDDQFSVERPDGSNFTLKIRSTKLEDSAMYFCASSGRDLLDTQYFGPGTRLTVL.

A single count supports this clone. The CDR3 coding sequence is TGTGCCATCAGCGGCCCGGGACAGGGCAATGAGCAGTTCTTC. It yields the protein CAISGPGQGNEQFF. The chain employs TRBV10-3 and TRBJ2-1, with 9 bases aligning to TRBD1. CDR1 is ENHRY and CDR2 is SYGVKD in the germline V gene. V lost 6 bases and J lost 6; bases outside the gene matches: 6. The CDR3 has 14 amino acids.

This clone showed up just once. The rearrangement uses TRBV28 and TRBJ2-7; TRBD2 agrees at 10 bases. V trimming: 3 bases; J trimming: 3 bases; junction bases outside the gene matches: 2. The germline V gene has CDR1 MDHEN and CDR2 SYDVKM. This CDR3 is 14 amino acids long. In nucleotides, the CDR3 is TGTGCCAGCAGTTTGACTAGCGGGTACTACGAGCAGTACTTC. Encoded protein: CASSLTSGYYEQYF.

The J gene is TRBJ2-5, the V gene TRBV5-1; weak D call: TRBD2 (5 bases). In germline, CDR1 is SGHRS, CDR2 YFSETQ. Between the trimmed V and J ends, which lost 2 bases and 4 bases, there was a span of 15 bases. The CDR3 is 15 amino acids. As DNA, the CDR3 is TGCGCCAGCAGCTTTGAGAGGGTAGGCGGAGAGACCCAGTACTTC. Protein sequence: CASSFERVGGETQYF.

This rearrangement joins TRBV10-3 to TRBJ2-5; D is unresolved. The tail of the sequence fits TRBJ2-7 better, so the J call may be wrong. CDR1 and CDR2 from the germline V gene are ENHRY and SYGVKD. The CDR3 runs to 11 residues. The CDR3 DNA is TGTGCCATCAGTGTAGGCCCCGAGCAGTACTTC. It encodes CAISVGPEQYF.

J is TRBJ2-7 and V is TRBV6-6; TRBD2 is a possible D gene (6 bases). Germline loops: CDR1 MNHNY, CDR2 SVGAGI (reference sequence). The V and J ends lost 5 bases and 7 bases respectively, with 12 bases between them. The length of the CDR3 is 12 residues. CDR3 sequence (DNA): TGTGCCAGCAGTCCGGACTATCAGGAGCAGTACTTC. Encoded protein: CASSPDYQEQYF.

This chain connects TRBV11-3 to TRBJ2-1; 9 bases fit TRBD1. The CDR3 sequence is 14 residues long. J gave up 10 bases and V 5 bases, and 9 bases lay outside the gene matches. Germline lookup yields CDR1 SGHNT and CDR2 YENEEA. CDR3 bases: TGTGCCAGCAGCCCAATGGACAGGGGCGGGGAGCAGTTCTTC. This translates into CASSPMDRGGEQFF.

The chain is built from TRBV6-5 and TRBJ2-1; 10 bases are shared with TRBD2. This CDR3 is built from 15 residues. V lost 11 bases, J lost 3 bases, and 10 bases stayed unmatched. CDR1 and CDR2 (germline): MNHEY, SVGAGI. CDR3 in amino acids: CAPATTSGIYNEQFF. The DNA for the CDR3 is TGTGCCCCGGCCACTACTAGCGGGATCTACAATGAGCAGTTCTTC.

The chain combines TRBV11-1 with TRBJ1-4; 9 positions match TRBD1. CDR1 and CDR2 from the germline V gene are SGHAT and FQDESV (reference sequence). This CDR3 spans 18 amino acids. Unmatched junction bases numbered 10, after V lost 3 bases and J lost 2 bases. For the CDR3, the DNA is TGTGCCAGCAGCTTCAAGAACGGACAGGGGAGGACTAATGAAAAACTGTTTTTT. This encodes CASSFKNGQGRTNEKLFF.

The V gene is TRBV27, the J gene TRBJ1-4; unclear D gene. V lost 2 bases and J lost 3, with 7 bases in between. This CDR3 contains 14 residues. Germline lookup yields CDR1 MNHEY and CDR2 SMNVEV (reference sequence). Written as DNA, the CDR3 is TGTGCCAGCAGTTTAAGGGCGTCTAATGAAAAACTGTTTTTT. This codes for CASSLRASNEKLFF.

CDR3 sequence (DNA): TGTGCTAGTGGTACGGGCGGGGCCACGGCCTACAATGAGCAGTTCTTC. Protein sequence: CASGTGGATAYNEQFF. The chain couples TRBV12-5 to TRBJ2-1; maybe TRBD2 (6 bases). V dropped 5 bases and J dropped 2 bases, with 16 bases sitting between them. CDR1 is LGHNT, CDR2 FRNRAP, per germline. CDR3 size: 16 residues.

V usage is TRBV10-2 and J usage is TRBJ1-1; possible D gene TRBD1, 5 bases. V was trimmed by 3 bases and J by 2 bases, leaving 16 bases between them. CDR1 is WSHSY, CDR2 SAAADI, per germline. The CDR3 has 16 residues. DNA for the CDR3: TGCGCCAGCAGTGATAGGAGGGGCATAACAAACACTGAAGCTTTCTTT. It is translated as CASSDRRGITNTEAFF.

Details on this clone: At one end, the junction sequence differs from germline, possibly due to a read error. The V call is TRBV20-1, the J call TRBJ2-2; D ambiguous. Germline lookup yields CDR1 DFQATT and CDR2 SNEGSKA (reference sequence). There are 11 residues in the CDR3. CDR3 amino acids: CSARAPGELFF. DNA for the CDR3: TGCAGTGCCAGAGCGCCCGGGGAGCTGTTTTTT.

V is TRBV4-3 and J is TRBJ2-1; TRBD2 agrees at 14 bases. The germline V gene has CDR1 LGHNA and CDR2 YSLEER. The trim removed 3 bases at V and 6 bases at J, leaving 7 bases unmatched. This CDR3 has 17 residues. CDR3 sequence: CASSHPYGTSGSNEQFF. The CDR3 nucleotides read TGCGCCAGCAGCCACCCCTACGGGACTAGCGGGAGCAATGAGCAGTTCTTC.

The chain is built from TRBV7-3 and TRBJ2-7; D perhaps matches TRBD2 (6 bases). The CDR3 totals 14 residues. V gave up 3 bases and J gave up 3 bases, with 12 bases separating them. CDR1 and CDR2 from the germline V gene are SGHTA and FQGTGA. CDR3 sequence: CASSFGGPLYEQYF. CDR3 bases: TGTGCCAGCAGCTTTGGAGGGCCCCTCTACGAGCAGTACTTC.

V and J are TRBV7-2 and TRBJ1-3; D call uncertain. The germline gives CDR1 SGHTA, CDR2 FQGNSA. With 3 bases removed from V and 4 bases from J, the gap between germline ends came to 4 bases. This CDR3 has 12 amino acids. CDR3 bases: TGTGCCAGCAGCTTGGGGGGAAACACCATATATTTT. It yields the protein CASSLGGNTIYF. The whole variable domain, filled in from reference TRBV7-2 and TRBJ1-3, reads GAGVSQSPSNKVTEKGKDVELRCDPISGHTALYWYRQSLGQGLEFLIYFQGNSAPDKSGLPSDRFSAERTGGSVSTLTIQRTQQEDSAVYLCASSLGGNTIYFGEGSWLTVV.

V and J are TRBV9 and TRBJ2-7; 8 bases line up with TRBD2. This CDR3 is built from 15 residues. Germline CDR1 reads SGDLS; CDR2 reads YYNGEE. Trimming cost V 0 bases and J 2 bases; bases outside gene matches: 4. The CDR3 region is CASSVEGSGTYEQYF. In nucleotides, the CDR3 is TGTGCCAGCAGCGTAGAAGGTAGCGGGACCTACGAGCAGTACTTC. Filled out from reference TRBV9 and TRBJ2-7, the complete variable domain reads DSGVTQTPKHLITATGQRVTLRCSPRSGDLSVYWYQQSLDQGLQFLIQYYNGEERAKGNILERFSAQQFPDLHSELNLSSLELGDSALYFCASSVEGSGTYEQYFGPGTRLTVT.

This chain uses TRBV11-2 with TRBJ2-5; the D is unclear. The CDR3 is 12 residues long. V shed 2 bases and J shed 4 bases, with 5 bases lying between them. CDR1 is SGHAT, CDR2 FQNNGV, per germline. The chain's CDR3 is CASSLMAETQYF. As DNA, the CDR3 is TGTGCCAGCAGCTTAATGGCAGAGACCCAGTACTTC.

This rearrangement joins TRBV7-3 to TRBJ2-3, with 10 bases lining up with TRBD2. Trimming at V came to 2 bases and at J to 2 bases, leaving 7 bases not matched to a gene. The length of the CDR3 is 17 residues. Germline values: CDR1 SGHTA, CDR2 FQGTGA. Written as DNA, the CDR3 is TGTGCCAGCAGCTTAGGATGGCTAGCGGGGGTCACAGATACGCAGTATTTT. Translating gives CASSLGWLAGVTDTQYF.

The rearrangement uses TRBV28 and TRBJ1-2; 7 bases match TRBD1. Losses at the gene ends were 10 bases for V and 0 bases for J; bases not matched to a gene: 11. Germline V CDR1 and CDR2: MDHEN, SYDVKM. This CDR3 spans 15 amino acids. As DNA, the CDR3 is TGTGCCACCCGCATGGGGGACAGAACTAACTATGGCTACACCTTC. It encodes CATRMGDRTNYGYTF.

The CDR3 reads CASSLTGTYLMSTEAFF. CDR3 DNA: TGTGCCAGCAGCTTGACGGGGACATACCTGATGAGCACTGAAGCTTTCTTT. This chain connects TRBV5-6 to TRBJ1-1, with D tentatively TRBD1 (6 bases). CDR1 and CDR2 from the germline V gene are SGHDT and YYEEEE. CDR3 size: 17 residues. V was clipped by 1 base and J by 4 bases, with 20 bases between them. The full variable domain, rest sourced from reference TRBV5-6 and TRBJ1-1, is DAGVTQSPTHLIKTRGQQVTLRCSPKSGHDTVSWYQQALGQGPQFIFQYYEEEERQRGNFPDRFSGHQFPNYSSELNVNALLLGDSALYLCASSLTGTYLMSTEAFFGQGTRLTVV.